This is a list of T cell receptor beta chains from one sample in a study of human T cells and chemical hapten exposure. MiXCR, applied by TCRdb to the reads, yields one record per CDR3 protein. The table records fewer than 150,000 distinct CDR3 sequences, around 9% of them present only once. Sequenced sample: whole blood. Receptors originate from a human donor in good health. Some clones in this sample may be carry-over from other donors' samples. CDR3s leave out the opening cysteine and the closing phenylalanine or tryptophan.

V	J	CDR3
TRBV7-2	TRBJ1-6	ASSAGVDSPLH
TRBV9	TRBJ2-1	ASSTGTEPSYNEQF
TRBV27	TRBJ1-1	ASSFAGLVNPF
TRBV19	TRBJ1-6	ASSPTAVTRSPLH
TRBV13	TRBJ2-3	ASSSGLAGEGTDTQY
TRBV6-2/TRBV6-3	TRBJ1-1	ASSPGPNTEAF
TRBV11-3	TRBJ2-1	ASSLEQSGTSGSNEQF
TRBV7-9	TRBJ2-1	ASSLEGLEQF
TRBV3-1	TRBJ1-2	ASSQGQGVYGYT
TRBV19	TRBJ2-7	ASSIGTGGHEQY
TRBV19	TRBJ2-3	ASSGAAGEYTDTQY
TRBV4-2	TRBJ1-1	ASSQEFNSGTEAF
TRBV25-1	TRBJ1-2	ASSDLAATGLDGYT
TRBV3-1	TRBJ1-2	ASSQGQGDYGYT
TRBV14	TRBJ1-5	ASSQRSNQPQH
TRBV4-1	TRBJ2-7	ASSQTGTSSYEQY
TRBV3-1	TRBJ2-7	ASSPRRLPYEQY
TRBV7-6	TRBJ1-3	ASSLAESGNTIY